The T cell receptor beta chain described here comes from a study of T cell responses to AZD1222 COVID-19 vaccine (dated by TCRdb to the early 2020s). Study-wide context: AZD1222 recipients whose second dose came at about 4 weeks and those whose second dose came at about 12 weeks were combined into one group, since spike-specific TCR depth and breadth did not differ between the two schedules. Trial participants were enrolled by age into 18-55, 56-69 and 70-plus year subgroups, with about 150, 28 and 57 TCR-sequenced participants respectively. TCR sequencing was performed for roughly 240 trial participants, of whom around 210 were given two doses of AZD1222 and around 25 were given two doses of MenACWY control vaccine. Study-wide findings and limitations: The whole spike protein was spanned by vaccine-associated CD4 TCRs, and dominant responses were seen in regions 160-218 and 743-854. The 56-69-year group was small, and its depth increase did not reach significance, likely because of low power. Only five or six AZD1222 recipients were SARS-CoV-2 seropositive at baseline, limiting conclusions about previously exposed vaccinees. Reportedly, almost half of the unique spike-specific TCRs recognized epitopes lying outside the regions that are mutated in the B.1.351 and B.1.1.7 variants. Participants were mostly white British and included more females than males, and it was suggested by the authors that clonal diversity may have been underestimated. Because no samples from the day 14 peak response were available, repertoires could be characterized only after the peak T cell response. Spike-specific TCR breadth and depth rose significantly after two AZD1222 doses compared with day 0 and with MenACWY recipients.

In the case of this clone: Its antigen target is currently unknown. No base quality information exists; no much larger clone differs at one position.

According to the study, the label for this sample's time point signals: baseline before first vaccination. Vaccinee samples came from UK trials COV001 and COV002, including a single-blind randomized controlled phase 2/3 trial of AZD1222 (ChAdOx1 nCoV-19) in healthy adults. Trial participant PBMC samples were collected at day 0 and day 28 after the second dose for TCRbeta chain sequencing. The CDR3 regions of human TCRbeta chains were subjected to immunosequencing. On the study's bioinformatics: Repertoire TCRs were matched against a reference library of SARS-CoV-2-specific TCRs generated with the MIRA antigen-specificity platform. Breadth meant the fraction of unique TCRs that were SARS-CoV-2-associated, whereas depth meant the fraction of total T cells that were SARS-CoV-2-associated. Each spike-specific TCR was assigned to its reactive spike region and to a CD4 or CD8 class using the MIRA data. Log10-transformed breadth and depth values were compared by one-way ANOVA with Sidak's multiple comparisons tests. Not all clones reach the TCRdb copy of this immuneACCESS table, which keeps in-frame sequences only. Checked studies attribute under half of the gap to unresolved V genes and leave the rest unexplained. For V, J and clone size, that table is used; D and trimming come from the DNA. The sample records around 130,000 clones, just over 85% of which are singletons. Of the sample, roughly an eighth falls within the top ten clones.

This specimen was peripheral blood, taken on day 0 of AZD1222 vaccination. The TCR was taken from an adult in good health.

At the DNA level, the sequence is TGCGCCAGCAGCTCCGGGACTGAAAAGGATACGCAGTATTTT. The translation is CASSSGTEKDTQYF. The rearranged segments are TRBV5-1 and TRBJ2-3, with TRBD2 tentatively as D gene (6 bases match). Taken from the germline V gene, the CDR1 and CDR2 loops are SGHRS and YFSETQ. V is pared back by 3 bases and J by 6 bases, with 14 bases lying between the germline termini. Including the terminal cysteine and phenylalanine, the CDR3 comprises 14 residues. Only CDR3 DNA remains: 42 bases, in frame from the first base.